The 6 T cell receptor beta chains in this list originate from one sample, sequenced in a study of CD8 T cells in Susac syndrome. Random hexamers were used to reverse transcribe the RNA input (roughly 0.5 to 1 ug). TCRdb reprocessed the immunoSEQ multiplex PCR reads with MiXCR, giving one entry per CDR3 protein. The repertoire has 180,000 or so distinct CDR3 sequences, around 94% of them found once; the top ten carry over 0.12%. Material for sequencing was CD4+ T cells from PBMCs. The receptor set was obtained from a human donor in good health.

This chain joins TRBV19 and TRBJ1-5; D call uncertain. Deletions cut 7 bases from V and 5 bases from J, with 12 bases between. Germline V CDR1 and CDR2: LNHDA, SQIVND (reference sequence). The CDR3 covers 13 residues. In DNA form, the CDR3 reads TGTGCCAGTAATACGAGGTCGGATCAGCCCCAGCATTTT. Amino acids: CASNTRSDQPQHF.

This clonotype was counted once. The rearrangement joins TRBV12-3 or TRBV12-4 to TRBJ1-2, with D possibly being TRBD1 (5 bases). V lost 5 bases, J lost 1 base, and 11 bases lay in between. The CDR3 loop spans 14 amino acids. The CDR3 sequence: CASSPRRGNYGYTF. CDR3 coding DNA: TGTGCCAGCAGTCCCCGGAGGGGTAACTATGGCTACACCTTC.

The chain joins TRBV2 to TRBJ2-5; a possible D gene is TRBD1 (6 bases). The CDR3 runs 14 residues. V lost 6 bases to trimming and J lost 2 bases, with 13 bases between them. Germline CDR1 reads SNHLY; CDR2 reads FYNNEI. The CDR3 here is CASRKDRSQETQYF. The CDR3 nucleotides read TGTGCCAGCAGAAAAGACAGGTCACAAGAGACCCAGTACTTC.

V and J are TRBV29-1 and TRBJ2-6; 7 bases align to TRBD1. Losses at the gene ends were 6 bases for V and 2 bases for J; bases not matched to a gene: 4. CDR1 SQVTM and CDR2 ANQGSEA come from the germline V gene. The length of the CDR3 is 14 residues. The CDR3 region is CSVRQGAGANVLTF. CDR3 sequence (DNA): TGCAGCGTGCGCCAGGGGGCTGGGGCCAACGTCCTGACTTTC.

The chain recombines TRBV18 with TRBJ2-1; D not certain. V was shortened by 6 bases and J by 0 bases, with 9 bases between the two germline ends. The CDR3 runs to 14 residues. Germline V gene data show CDR1 as KGHSH and CDR2 as LQKENI. DNA of the CDR3: TGTGCCAGCTCCCCAGCCGGCTCCTACAATGAGCAGTTCTTC. It translates to CASSPAGSYNEQFF. The variable domain in full, completed from reference TRBV18 and TRBJ2-1, reads NAGVMQNPRHLVRRRGQEARLRCSPMKGHSHVYWYRQLPEEGLKFMVYLQKENIIDESGMPKERFSAEFPKEGPSILRIQQVVRGDSAAYFCASSPAGSYNEQFFGPGTRLTVL.

The chain uses TRBV30 and TRBJ1-6; D is undetermined. The CDR3 runs 13 residues. V dropped 6 bases and J dropped 7 bases, with 13 bases sitting between them. Germline-derived CDR1 and CDR2 are GTSNPN and SVGIG (reference sequence). The CDR3 DNA is TGTGCCTGTGAGAGGGCGAGGAATTCACCCCTCCACTTT. Its translation is CACERARNSPLHF.